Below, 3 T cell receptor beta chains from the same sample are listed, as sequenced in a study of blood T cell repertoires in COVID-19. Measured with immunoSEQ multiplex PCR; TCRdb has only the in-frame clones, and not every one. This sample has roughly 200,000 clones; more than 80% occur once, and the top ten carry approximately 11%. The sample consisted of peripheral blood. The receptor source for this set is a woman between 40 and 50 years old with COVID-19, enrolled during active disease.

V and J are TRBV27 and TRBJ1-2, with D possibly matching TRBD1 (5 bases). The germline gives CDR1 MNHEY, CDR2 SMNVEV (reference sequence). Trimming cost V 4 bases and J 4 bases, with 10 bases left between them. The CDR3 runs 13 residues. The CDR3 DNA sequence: TGTGCCAGCAGTTGGGGGGTTGGCTATGGCTACACCTTC. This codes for CASSWGVGYGYTF.

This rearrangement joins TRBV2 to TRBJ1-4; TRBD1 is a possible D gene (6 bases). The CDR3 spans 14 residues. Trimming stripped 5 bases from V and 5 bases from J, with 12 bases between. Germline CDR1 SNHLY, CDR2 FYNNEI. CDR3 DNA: TGTGCCAGCAGTCTGACAGGCCAAAATGAAAAACTGTTTTTT. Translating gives CASSLTGQNEKLFF.

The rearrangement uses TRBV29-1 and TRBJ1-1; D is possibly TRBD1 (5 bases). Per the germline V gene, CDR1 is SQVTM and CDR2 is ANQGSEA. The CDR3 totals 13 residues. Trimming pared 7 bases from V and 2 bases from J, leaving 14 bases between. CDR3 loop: CSAREALNTEAFF. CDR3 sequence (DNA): TGCAGCGCCAGGGAGGCCCTCAACACTGAAGCTTTCTTT.